The present T cell receptor beta chain was sequenced within a study of blood T cells in healthy people across ages. For this clonotype: Its target is unknown.

Study-wide results and limits: CMV status of donors was unknown, possibly confounding expanded clonotype changes. Significant beta diversity loss was already apparent by age roughly 44, declining roughly linearly.

Through a sample-barcoded 5' primer and a J-beta primer mix, a second PCR was run for about 7 to 12 cycles. TCRdb re-called the 5' RACE reads with MiXCR, one entry per CDR3 protein. Of some 1.5 million distinct CDR3 sequences listed, 28% are singletons. This CDR3 region has 16 residues. Germline CDR1 and CDR2: SGHRS and YFSETQ. J was trimmed by 6 bases and V by 4 bases; bases with no gene match: 13. The J gene is TRBJ2-1, the V gene TRBV5-1, with 7 bases aligning to TRBD1. The source material was blood. The TCR sequence derives from a woman younger than 45 in good health. The CDR3 sequence: CASSRTRGSVGNEQFF. The CDR3 coding sequence is TGCGCCAGCAGCCGGACCAGGGGGTCGGTCGGCAATGAGCAGTTCTTC.